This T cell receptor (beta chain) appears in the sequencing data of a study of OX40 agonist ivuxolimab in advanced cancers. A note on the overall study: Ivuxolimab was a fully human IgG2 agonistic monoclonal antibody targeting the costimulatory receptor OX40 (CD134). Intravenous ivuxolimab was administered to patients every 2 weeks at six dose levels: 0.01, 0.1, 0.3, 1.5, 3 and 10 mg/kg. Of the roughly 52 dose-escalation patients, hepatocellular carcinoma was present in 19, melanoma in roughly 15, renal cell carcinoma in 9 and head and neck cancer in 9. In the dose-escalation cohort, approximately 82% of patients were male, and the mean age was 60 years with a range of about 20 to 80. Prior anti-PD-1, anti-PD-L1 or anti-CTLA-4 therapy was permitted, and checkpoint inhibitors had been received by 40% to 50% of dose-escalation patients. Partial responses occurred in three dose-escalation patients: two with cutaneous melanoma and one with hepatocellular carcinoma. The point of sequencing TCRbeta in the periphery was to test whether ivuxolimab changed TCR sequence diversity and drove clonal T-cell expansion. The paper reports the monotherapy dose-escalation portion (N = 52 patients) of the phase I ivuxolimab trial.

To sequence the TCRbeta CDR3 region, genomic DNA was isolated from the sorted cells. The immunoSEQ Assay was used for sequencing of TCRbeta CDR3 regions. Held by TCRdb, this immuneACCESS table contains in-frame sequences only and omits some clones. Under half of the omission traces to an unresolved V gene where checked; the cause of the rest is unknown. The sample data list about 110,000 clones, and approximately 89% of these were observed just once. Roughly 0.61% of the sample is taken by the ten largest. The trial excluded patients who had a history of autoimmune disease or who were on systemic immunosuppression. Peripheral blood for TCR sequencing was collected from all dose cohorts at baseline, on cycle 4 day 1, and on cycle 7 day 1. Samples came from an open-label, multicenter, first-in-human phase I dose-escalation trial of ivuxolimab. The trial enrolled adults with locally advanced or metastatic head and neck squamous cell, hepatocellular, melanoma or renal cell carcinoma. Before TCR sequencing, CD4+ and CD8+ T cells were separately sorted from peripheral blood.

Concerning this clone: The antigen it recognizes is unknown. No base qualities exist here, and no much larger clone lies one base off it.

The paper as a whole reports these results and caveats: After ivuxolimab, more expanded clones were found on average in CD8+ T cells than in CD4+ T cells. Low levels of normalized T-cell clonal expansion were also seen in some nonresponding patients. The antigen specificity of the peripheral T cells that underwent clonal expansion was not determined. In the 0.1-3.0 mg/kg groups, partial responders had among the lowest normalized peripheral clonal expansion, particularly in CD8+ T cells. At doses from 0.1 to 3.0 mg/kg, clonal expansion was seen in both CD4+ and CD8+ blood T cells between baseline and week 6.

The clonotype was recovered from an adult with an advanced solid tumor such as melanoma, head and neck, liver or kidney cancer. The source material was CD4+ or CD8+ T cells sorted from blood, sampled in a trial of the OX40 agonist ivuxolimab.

The CDR3 loop reads CASSTWGVWETQYF. The DNA reads as follows: TGTGCCAGCAGCACGTGGGGGGTCTGGGAGACCCAGTACTTC. This chain is built from TRBV5-6 and TRBJ2-5, and TRBD2 may be the D gene, going by 6 matching bases. Trimming takes 4 bases from V and 5 bases from J, and the germline ends sit 15 bases apart. The CDR3 holds 14 amino acids from the cysteine to the phenylalanine. Only the CDR3 region is kept as DNA, spanning 42 bases read in frame from base 1. CDR1 SGHDT and CDR2 YYEEEE were looked up in the germline V gene.